What follows is one T cell receptor beta chain and its context. The ends lost 5 bases at V and 7 bases at J; junction bases unmatched: 6. The germline V gene has CDR1 SNHLY and CDR2 FYNNEI. The CDR3 spans 14 residues. The data derive from a study of blood T cell repertoires in COVID-19. Across the study: Some COVID-19 samples were acute and others convalescent; all came from the United States, Italy and Spain. Sources were T cells, B-cell-depleted T cells, or PBMCs; the material itself was cDNA or gDNA.

Per the authors' pipeline: For nucleated cells, counts were estimated from reference gene primer amplification. Method: immunoSEQ multiplex PCR; TCRdb's copy keeps in-frame clones and lacks some. The D gene and trimming were derived from the DNA, and the V and J assignments and clone size from that table. Here the sample spans about 180,000 clones, 86% being singletons. The sequenced material came from peripheral blood. The chain couples TRBV2 to TRBJ1-5; TRBD1 aligns across 9 bases. The receptor comes from a woman aged 25 to 39 with active or convalescent COVID-19. CDR3 protein: CASSSGTGKQPQHF. The CDR3 nucleotides read TGTGCCAGCAGTTCCGGGACAGGGAAACAGCCCCAGCATTTT. Combining the CDR3 with reference TRBV2 and TRBJ1-5 gives the whole variable domain EPEVTQTPSHQVTQMGQEVILRCVPISNHLYFYWYRQILGQKVEFLVSFYNNEISEKSEIFDDQFSVERPDGSNFTLKIRSTKLEDSAMYFCASSSGTGKQPQHFGDGTRLSIL.